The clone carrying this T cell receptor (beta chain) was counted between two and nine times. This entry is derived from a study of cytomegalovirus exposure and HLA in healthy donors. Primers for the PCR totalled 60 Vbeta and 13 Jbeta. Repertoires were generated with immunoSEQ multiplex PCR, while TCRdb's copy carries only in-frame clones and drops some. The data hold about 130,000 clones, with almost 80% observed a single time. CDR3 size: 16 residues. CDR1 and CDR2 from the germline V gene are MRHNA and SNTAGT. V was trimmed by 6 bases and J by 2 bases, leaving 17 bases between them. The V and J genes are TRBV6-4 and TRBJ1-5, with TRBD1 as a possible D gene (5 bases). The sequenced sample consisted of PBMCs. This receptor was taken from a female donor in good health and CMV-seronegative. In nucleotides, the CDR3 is TGTGCCAGCAGCCCGGCGGGGCAGAACCGCAATCAGCCCCAGCATTTT. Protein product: CASSPAGQNRNQPQHF.